Listed below are T cell receptor beta chains from one sample, sequenced in a study of blood T cell repertoires in COVID-19. Generated by immunoSEQ multiplex PCR, the TCRdb table keeps only in-frame clones and is missing some. The sample has roughly 130,000 clones; about 80% are singletons. Sequenced input: PBMCs or T cells enriched from blood (not recorded which). All receptors come from a man aged 45-60 years who had recovered from COVID-19. The CDR3 runs from the conserved cysteine through the conserved F or W.

V	J	CDR3
TRBV7-9	TRBJ1-5	CASSLSASQPQHF
TRBV6-1	TRBJ2-2	CASSFDRGTGELFF
TRBV27	TRBJ1-2	CASSLSTGSYGYTF
TRBV5-1	TRBJ2-5	CASSLRGLETQYF
TRBV6-4	TRBJ1-5	CASSDSGGALGNQPQHF
TRBV30	TRBJ2-7	CASYDNSYEQYF
TRBV7-9	TRBJ1-2	CASSLGGSPRKGYTF
TRBV3-1/TRBV3-2	TRBJ1-1	CASSRGQGARSNEAFF
TRBV18	TRBJ1-5	CASSGTPNQPQHF
TRBV7-6	TRBJ1-1	CASSSGGEMNTEAFF
TRBV29-1	TRBJ2-3	CSVAGASGGATDTQYF
TRBV15	TRBJ1-5	CATSREDRGNQPQHF
TRBV19	TRBJ2-1	CASSTGTGFYNEQFF
TRBV7-2	TRBJ2-3	CASRLAGGTDTQYF
TRBV4-2	TRBJ2-5	CASSYSASGNRETQYF
TRBV7-2	TRBJ1-5	CASSPTGFSNQPQHF
TRBV27	TRBJ1-1	CASSFAGGNTEAFF
TRBV3-1/TRBV3-2	TRBJ2-3	CASSQEVKEISTDTQYF
TRBV18	TRBJ2-6	CASSPAPSSGANVLTF
TRBV2	TRBJ2-2	CASSEVRGNTGELFF
TRBV5-4	TRBJ1-1	CAIGTGGEAFF
TRBV5-1	TRBJ2-5	CASSRHRVKQETQYF
TRBV7-2	TRBJ1-5	CASSPYTGANQPQHF
TRBV10-3	TRBJ1-3	CAISESFQFSGNTIYF
TRBV12-5	TRBJ1-5	CASGLVPPGQGGKAQHF
TRBV30	TRBJ1-4	CAWSGGQAEKLFF
TRBV13	TRBJ1-6	CASSRYRTGLDSPLHF
TRBV7-3	TRBJ2-1	CASSLAGVSYNEQFF
TRBV19	TRBJ2-7	CASSIVGREGSYEQYF
TRBV5-1	TRBJ2-3	CASSLERSGGAEDTQYF
TRBV6-5	TRBJ1-6	CASSYSPTGPLHF
TRBV5-4	TRBJ2-5	CASSLDNSLQETQYF
TRBV12-3/TRBV12-4	TRBJ1-3	CASSHTGGNTIYF
TRBV5-1	TRBJ2-3	CASSFLTGGTDTQYF
TRBV7-2	TRBJ2-5	CASSLGAGAGETQYF
TRBV5-8	TRBJ1-2	CASSLAGTASNYGYTF
TRBV11-2	TRBJ1-1	CASSTQGAKTEAFF
TRBV5-1	TRBJ2-5	CASSSGSEETQYF
TRBV19	TRBJ2-2	CASSMVSLRTGELFF
TRBV4-3	TRBJ1-5	CASSQEPGQPQHF
TRBV6-5	TRBJ1-2	CASSYGQGGYTF
TRBV7-2	TRBJ2-3	CASSSYSLGSTTQYF
TRBV7-8	TRBJ1-1	CASSIRDRGLNTEAFF
TRBV27	TRBJ1-2	CASSLSTGGLGYTF
TRBV3-1/TRBV3-2	TRBJ2-3	CASSQIGGNTDTQYF
TRBV27	TRBJ2-4	CASSLKTGTFSTKNIQYF
TRBV7-7	TRBJ2-1	CASSPNSGGAYNEQFF
TRBV4-1	TRBJ1-5	CASSQVSQGDQPQHF